The 2 T cell receptor beta chains given below trace back to one sample, sequenced in a study of vaccination and CD4 T cells after COVID-19. These TCRs' antigens remain unknown. Treatment reported: approximately nine-day PBMC culture with coronavirus spike peptide pools or control peptides (ViraFEST assay). One should note that the unexposed donor's CD4+ T cells were collected before the COVID-19 pandemic (2011-2018). At the Johns Hopkins FTIC core, DNA taken from cultured CD4+ T cells was sequenced by way of the Oncomine TCR Beta short-read assay. Genomic DNA was extracted from cultured CD4+ T cells. TCRdb re-analysed the PCR reads in MiXCR, keeping a single row per CDR3 protein. The sample includes some 10,000 distinct CDR3 sequences, around 42% seen only once; the top ten take around 11%. The source material was CD4+ T cells from blood, cultured in vitro. The receptors derive from a human donor in good health.

There are a few counts of this clonotype. V is TRBV6-1 and J is TRBJ2-7, with D maybe TRBD2 (6 bases). Per the germline V gene, CDR1 is MNHNS and CDR2 is SASEGT. V lost 6 bases to trimming and J lost 2 bases, with 17 bases between them. This CDR3 region has 15 residues. The CDR3: CASRNTGLRTYEQYF. Written as DNA, the CDR3 is TGTGCCAGCAGAAACACCGGACTAAGGACCTACGAGCAGTACTTC.

The genes are TRBV10-1 and TRBJ2-7; TRBD2 agrees at 10 bases. J gave up 5 bases and V 8 bases, and 9 bases lay outside the gene matches. This CDR3 spans 14 amino acids. Germline-derived CDR1 and CDR2 are WNHNN and SYGVQD (reference sequence). CDR3 sequence (DNA): TGCGCCAGCCTAGGCGAGCGGGAGGGCCACGAGCAGTACTTC. Translated: CASLGEREGHEQYF.